This TCR beta chain was captured by sequencing in a study of blood T cell repertoires in COVID-19. Generated by immunoSEQ multiplex PCR, the TCRdb table keeps only in-frame clones and is missing some. Of under 150,000 clones in the sample, around 78% were seen once. The clonotype was recovered from an elderly woman with active or convalescent COVID-19. Material for sequencing was peripheral blood.

This chain's CDR3 is CASSPIGQGKNEQFF. CDR3 nucleotides: TGTGCCAGCTCACCAATTGGACAGGGTAAGAATGAGCAGTTCTTC. This rearrangement joins TRBV18 to TRBJ2-1, with 8 bases matching TRBD1. The CDR3 is made up of 15 amino acids. V lost 2 bases and J lost 7; bases outside the gene matches: 7. The V gene's germline CDR1 is KGHSH and CDR2 LQKENI. The whole variable domain, remainder taken from reference TRBV18 and TRBJ2-1, is NAGVMQNPRHLVRRRGQEARLRCSPMKGHSHVYWYRQLPEEGLKFMVYLQKENIIDESGMPKERFSAEFPKEGPSILRIQQVVRGDSAAYFCASSPIGQGKNEQFFGPGTRLTVL.